This T cell receptor beta chain appears in the sequencing data of a study of blood T cells in healthy people across ages. Regarding the study as a whole: CMV status of donors was unknown, possibly confounding expanded clonotype changes. Roughly linearly, TCR beta diversity per million T cells fell as age increased.

It was with a sample-barcoded 5' primer and a J-beta primer mix that a second PCR of roughly 6 to 11 cycles was run. MiXCR, applied by TCRdb to the 5' RACE reads, yields one record per CDR3 protein. The sample has some 1.5 million distinct CDR3 sequences; 28% are singletons. Germline V gene data show CDR1 as SGHTA and CDR2 as FQGNSA. The CDR3 runs 12 residues. Trimming stripped 5 bases from V and 9 bases from J, with 11 bases between. Ten or more counts support this clonotype. Its antigen is currently unknown. The clonotype originates from a woman between 25 and 40 years old in good health. This chain uses TRBV7-2 with TRBJ2-4; D is undetermined. The sample was blood. The CDR3 DNA reads as TGTGCCAGCAGCCCCGGATTGGGCATTCAGTACTTC. Encoded protein: CASSPGLGIQYF.